This T cell receptor (beta chain) was documented in a study of prognosis after radiotherapy for stage I lung cancer. Study-wide context: It was considered that all non-small cell lung cancer patients were medically inoperable.

On this clonotype: The germline gene is not matched at one end of the junction; a read error may be the cause.

Template was genomic DNA; TCR beta CDR3 amplified in two multiplex PCR rounds. Gene-specific TRBV and TRBJ primers were used in PCR round one. Each CDR3 protein is one row after TCRdb ran MiXCR on the multiplex PCR reads. The data contain around 20,000 distinct CDR3 sequences, around 55% of them singletons. Germline-derived CDR1 and CDR2 are MGHDK and SYGVNS. The CDR3 is made up of 13 amino acids. The V gene is TRBV25-1, the J gene TRBJ2-5, with TRBD2 as a possible D gene (6 bases). This clonotype was obtained from a donor of 50 years or more with non-small cell lung cancer. The sample in question was PBMCs, obtained before or after stereotactic body radiation therapy (not recorded which). The CDR3 sequence is CTSSLSGDRAQYF. In DNA form, the CDR3 reads TGTACCAGCAGTCTCTCGGGGGACCGGGCCCAGTACTTC.